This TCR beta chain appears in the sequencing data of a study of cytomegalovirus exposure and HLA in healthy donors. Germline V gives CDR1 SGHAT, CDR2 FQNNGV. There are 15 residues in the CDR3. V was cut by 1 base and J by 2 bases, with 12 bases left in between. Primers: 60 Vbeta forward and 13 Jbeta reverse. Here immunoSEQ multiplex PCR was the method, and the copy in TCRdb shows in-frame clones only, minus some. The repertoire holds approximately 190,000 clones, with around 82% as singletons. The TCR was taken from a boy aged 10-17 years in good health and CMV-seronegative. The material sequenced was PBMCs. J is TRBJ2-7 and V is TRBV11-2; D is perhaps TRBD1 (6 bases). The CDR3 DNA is TGTGCCAGCAGCTTAGTTCGGACAGCTACCTACGAGCAGTACTTC. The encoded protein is CASSLVRTATYEQYF.